Described below is a single TCR beta chain sequence and its context. What it binds is unknown. Here immunoSEQ multiplex PCR was the method, and the copy in TCRdb shows in-frame clones only, minus some. The top ten clones hold roughly 28% of a sample with approximately 23,000 clones, 70% to 90% of them seen once. This sample stems from a study of OX40 agonist ivuxolimab in advanced cancers. Across the whole study: With a range of about 23 to 90, age averaged 60 years, and 75% to 90% were male. Enrollees could have had prior anti-PD-1, anti-PD-L1 or anti-CTLA-4 therapy, which around 40% had received.

V was clipped by 9 bases and J by 3 bases; unmatched bases: 14. This CDR3 is 15 amino acids long. In germline, CDR1 is MDHEN, CDR2 SYDVKM. Notes on the study in general: Blood T cells, both CD4+ and CD8+, expanded clonally by week 6 at 0.1 to 3.0 mg/kg.

Specimen: CD4+ or CD8+ T cells sorted from blood, collected in a trial of the OX40 agonist ivuxolimab. The sequence came from an adult with an advanced solid tumor such as melanoma, head and neck, liver or kidney cancer. The chain couples TRBV28 to TRBJ2-7; 7 bases match TRBD2. This CDR3 reads CASSLIRGDYYEQYF. CDR3 nucleotides: TGTGCCAGTTCACTAATCCGAGGGGACTACTACGAGCAGTACTTC.